The rows below give T cell receptor beta chains drawn from one sample of a study of human T cells and chemical hapten exposure. One entry per CDR3 protein, called by TCRdb with MiXCR from the RACE reads. The sample comprises about 110,000 distinct CDR3 sequences, approximately 10% of which are singletons, and 3% to 4.5% rests with the top ten. The material sequenced was whole blood, taken in connection with sensitization to the hapten diphenylcyclopropenone (DPC). The receptor source for this set is a woman in her forties with alopecia areata. Some clones in this sample may be carry-over from other donors' samples. The CDR3 runs from the conserved cysteine through the conserved F or W. D genes are given only for firm matches.

cdr3_aa	v_call	d_call
CASSPRTFTDTQYF	TRBV18	-
CASSPPGVYEQYF	TRBV18	-
CASNPRGGAVTGELFF	TRBV2	TRBD2
CASSSGTGGTEAFF	TRBV12-3/TRBV12-4	TRBD1
CASSSGQRGYTF	TRBV11-1	TRBD1
CASSPRGQGASDTQYF	TRBV5-4	TRBD1
CASSDGALNTEAFF	TRBV2	-
CSARETTGLETQYF	TRBV20-1	-
CASSQGQGAPNYEQYF	TRBV4-3	TRBD1
CASSLVGDRDEQFF	TRBV7-9	-
CASSLGLAVYEQYF	TRBV7-2	TRBD2
CASSLLGTDYNEQFF	TRBV5-5	TRBD1
CASRVVDQSNEQFF	TRBV19	-
CSVGDRVDFGYTF	TRBV29-1	TRBD1
CASSEAVAGGYNEQFF	TRBV10-1	TRBD2
CASIPSPLASTDTQYF	TRBV7-2	-
CASRRGANYGYTF	TRBV6-5	-